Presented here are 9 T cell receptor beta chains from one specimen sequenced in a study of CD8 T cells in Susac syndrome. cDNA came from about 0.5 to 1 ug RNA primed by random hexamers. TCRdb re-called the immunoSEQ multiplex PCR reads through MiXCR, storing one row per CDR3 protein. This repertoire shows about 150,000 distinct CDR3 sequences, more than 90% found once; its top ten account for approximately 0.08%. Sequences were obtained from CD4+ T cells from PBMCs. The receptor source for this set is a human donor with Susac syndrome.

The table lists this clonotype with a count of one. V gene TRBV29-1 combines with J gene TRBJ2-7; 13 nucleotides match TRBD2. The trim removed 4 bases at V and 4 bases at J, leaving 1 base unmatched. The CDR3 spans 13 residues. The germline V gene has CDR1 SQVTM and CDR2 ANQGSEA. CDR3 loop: CSVGLAGGYEQYF. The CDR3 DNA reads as TGCAGCGTTGGACTAGCGGGGGGATACGAGCAGTACTTC.

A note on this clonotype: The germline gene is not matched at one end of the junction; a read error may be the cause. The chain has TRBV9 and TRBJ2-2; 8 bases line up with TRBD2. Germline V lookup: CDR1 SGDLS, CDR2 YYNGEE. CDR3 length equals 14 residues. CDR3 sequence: CAGRAGADTGELFF. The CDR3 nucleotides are TGTGCCGGCAGAGCGGGAGCCGACACCGGGGAGCTGTTTTTT.

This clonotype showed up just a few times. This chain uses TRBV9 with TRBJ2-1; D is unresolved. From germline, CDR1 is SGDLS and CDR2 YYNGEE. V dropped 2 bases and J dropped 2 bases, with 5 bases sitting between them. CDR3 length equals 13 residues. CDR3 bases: TGTGCCAGCAGCGTTGGAACCTACAATGAGCAGTTCTTC. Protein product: CASSVGTYNEQFF.

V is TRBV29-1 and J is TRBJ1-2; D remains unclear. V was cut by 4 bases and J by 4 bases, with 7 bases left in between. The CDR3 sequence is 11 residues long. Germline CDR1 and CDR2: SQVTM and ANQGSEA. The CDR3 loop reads CSVVSIYGYTF. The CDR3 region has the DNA TGCAGCGTTGTCAGTATCTATGGCTACACCTTC.

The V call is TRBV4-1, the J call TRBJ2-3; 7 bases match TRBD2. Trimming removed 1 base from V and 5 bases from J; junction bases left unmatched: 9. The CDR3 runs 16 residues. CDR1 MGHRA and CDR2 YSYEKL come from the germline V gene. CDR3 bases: TGCGCCAGCAGCCAAGTGGGTGCGGGAGCGGTAGATACGCAGTATTTT. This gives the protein CASSQVGAGAVDTQYF.

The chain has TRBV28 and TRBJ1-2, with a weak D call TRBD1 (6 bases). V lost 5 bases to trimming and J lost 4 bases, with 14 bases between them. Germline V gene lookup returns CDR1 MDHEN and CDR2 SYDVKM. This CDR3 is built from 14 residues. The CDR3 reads CASSATGPLYGYTF. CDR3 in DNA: TGTGCCAGCAGTGCGACAGGTCCTCTCTATGGCTACACCTTC.

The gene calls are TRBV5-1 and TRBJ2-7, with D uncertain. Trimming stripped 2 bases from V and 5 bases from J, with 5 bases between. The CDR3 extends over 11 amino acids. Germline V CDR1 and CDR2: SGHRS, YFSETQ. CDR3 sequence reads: CASSFGDEQYF. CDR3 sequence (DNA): TGCGCCAGCAGCTTTGGGGACGAGCAGTACTTC.

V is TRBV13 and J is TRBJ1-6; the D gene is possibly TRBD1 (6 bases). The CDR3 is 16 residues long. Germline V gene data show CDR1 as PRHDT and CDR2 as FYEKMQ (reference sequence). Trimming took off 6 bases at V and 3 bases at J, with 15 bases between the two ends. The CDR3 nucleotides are TGTGCCAGCAGTTCAGAACGGGACAACTATAATTCACCCCTCCACTTT. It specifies CASSSERDNYNSPLHF.

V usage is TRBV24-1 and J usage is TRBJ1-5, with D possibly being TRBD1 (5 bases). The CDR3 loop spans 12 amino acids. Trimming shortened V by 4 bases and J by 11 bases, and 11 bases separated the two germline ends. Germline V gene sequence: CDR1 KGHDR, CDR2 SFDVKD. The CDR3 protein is CATSEPGTAQHF. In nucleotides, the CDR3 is TGTGCCACCAGTGAGCCGGGGACGGCCCAGCATTTT.